Listed below are T cell receptor beta chains from one sample, sequenced in a study of shared clonotypes between healthy human individuals. Assay: immunoSEQ multiplex PCR; the TCRdb copy retains only in-frame clones and omits some. In the table there are over a million clones, 96% of which are singletons. The sequenced material came from naive CD4+ T cells sorted from blood. The receptor source for this set is a man aged 30 to 45 in good health. Each CDR3 is given with its conserved first and last residue. The D gene is left open where the match is weak. Expanded clones get a size class; other rows say once, few or many, or leave the size out.

cdr3_aa cdr3_nt clone_size d_call j_call v_call
CATRGGPGYGYTF TGTGCCACGCGAGGGGGGCCGGGGTATGGCTACACCTTC once . TRBJ1-2 TRBV28
CASSIQGRGGNTIYF TGTGCCAGTAGCATACAGGGGCGTGGTGGAAACACCATATATTTT . TRBD1 TRBJ1-3 TRBV19
CASSSQGERVYNEQFF TGCGCCAGCAGCTCACAGGGGGAAAGGGTCTACAATGAGCAGTTCTTC . TRBD1 TRBJ2-1 TRBV5-1
CASSSNASPRGNQPQHF TGTGCCAGCAGCTCGAACGCCTCCCCAAGGGGCAATCAGCCCCAGCATTTT . . TRBJ1-5 TRBV5-6
CAGPLRSSYEQYF TGTGCCGGCCCCCTGAGGAGCTCCTACGAGCAGTACTTC . . TRBJ2-7 TRBV28
CSVNTQGDYEQYF TGCAGCGTTAACACACAGGGGGACTACGAGCAGTACTTC once TRBD1 TRBJ2-7 TRBV29-1
CASSPRGRGYTGELFF TGTGCCAGTAGCCCCAGGGGGCGGGGTTACACCGGGGAGCTGTTTTTT . TRBD1 TRBJ2-2 TRBV19
CASSLFRTTYEQYF TGTGCCAGCAGCCTCTTCCGGACCACCTACGAGCAGTACTTC . . TRBJ2-7 TRBV6-1
CASSFRGRNYGYTF . . . TRBJ1-2 TRBV7-2
CASSLDWPSYNEQFF TGTGCCAGCAGTTTAGACTGGCCCTCCTACAATGAGCAGTTCTTC . . TRBJ2-1 TRBV28
CASSYSRASTYEQYF TGTGCCAGCAGTTACTCCCGGGCCTCAACCTACGAGCAGTACTTC . . TRBJ2-7 TRBV6-5
CASSFGNQPQHF TGTGCCAGCAGCTTCGGGAATCAGCCCCAGCATTTT . . TRBJ1-5 TRBV5-4